This T cell receptor (beta chain) was sequenced in a study of CD8 T cells in Susac syndrome. Overall study findings and caveats: The study conceded that its TCR sequencing and HLA analysis involved relatively few individuals.

The study used treatment-naive patients who had stable or active relapsing-remitting disease as multiple sclerosis controls. Bulk CD8+ and CD4+ cells came from magnetic negative isolation; CD8+ TEMRA by FACS. About this clonotype: Its antigen is as yet unknown.

The germline gives CDR1 MNHEY, CDR2 SMNVEV (reference sequence). V lost 2 bases to trimming and J lost 0 bases, with 11 bases between them. The CDR3 spans 16 residues. Reverse transcription of about 0.5 to 1 ug RNA used random hexamers. The amplification used immunoSEQ multiplex PCR on TCR beta CDR3; it spanned 54 Vbeta and 13 Jbeta. TCRdb re-derived calls from the immunoSEQ multiplex PCR reads in MiXCR, one entry per CDR3 protein. The table records about 280,000 distinct CDR3 sequences, more than 75% of them present only once. The sequenced sample was CD8+ T cells from PBMCs. This receptor was identified in a human donor with multiple sclerosis. V usage is TRBV27 and J usage is TRBJ2-4; D is possibly TRBD1 or TRBD2 (5 bases each). CDR3 sequence reads: CASSLSIGTAKNIQYF. The DNA of the CDR3 is TGTGCCAGCAGTTTAAGTATAGGGACAGCCAAAAACATTCAGTACTTC.